This record covers a single TCR beta chain. Its antigen is unknown. This entry comes from a study of PD-1 blockade in classical Hodgkin lymphoma. The CDR3 spans 14 residues. Germline V gives CDR1 SGHTA, CDR2 FQGNSA. V dropped 4 bases and J dropped 1; count of bases not matched to a gene: 3. Using immunoSEQ multiplex PCR, the repertoire was profiled, and TCRdb retains in-frame clones only, with some absent. The sample includes about 50,000 clones, roughly 90% of them seen just once. Time point given: cycle 4 day 1 (C4D1), after 5 to 7 weeks of nivolumab. Every patient was affected by relapse after autologous stem cell transplantation, while exposure to brentuximab vedotin was not uniform. Study results and caveats: Patients with an early start, nivolumab under 1 year after ASCT, were excluded. Before treatment, TCR diversity in newly diagnosed patients was reportedly lower than in healthy donors. Complete responders possessed baseline diversity comparable to newly diagnosed patients. A significant rise in TCR diversity was seen by C4D1 for CD4+ cells but not for CD8+ cells.

Specimen: peripheral blood mononuclear cells (PBMCs), collected before the fourth cycle of nivolumab. The sequence came from a human donor with classical Hodgkin lymphoma. This sequence joins TRBV7-2 and TRBJ2-5; 7 positions match TRBD1. CDR3 nucleotide sequence: TGTGCCAGCAGCTCCGGACAGGTCCAAGAGACCCAGTACTTC. This translates into CASSSGQVQETQYF.